A single sample is the source of the 25 T cell receptor beta chains below, sequenced in a study of T cells in localized non-small cell lung cancer. This table comes from immunoSEQ multiplex PCR, and its TCRdb copy is limited to in-frame clones, with some not included. This sample has around 50,000 clones, with 86% found just once. This specimen was peripheral blood, taken before any cancer treatment. The receptors shown here come from a male donor aged 60 or over with stage III squamous cell lung carcinoma.

This clone came up once. CDR3 in amino acids: CASSYSSQYGYTF. CDR3 DNA: TGTGCCAGCAGTTACTCGAGTCAGTATGGCTACACCTTC. V usage is TRBV6-6 and J usage is TRBJ1-2; unclear D gene. The CDR3 spans 13 residues. Looked up from germline, CDR1 is MNHNY and CDR2 is SVGAGI (reference sequence). V dropped 0 bases and J dropped 5 bases, with 7 bases sitting between them.

The rearrangement joins TRBV28 to TRBJ2-1; 8 nucleotides agree with TRBD2. The CDR3 totals 12 residues. Looked up from germline, CDR1 is MDHEN and CDR2 is SYDVKM. Germline trimming cut 2 bases from V and 13 bases from J; bases unmatched to any gene: 4. The chain's CDR3 is CASSLVGGGQFF. The CDR3 nucleotides are TGTGCCAGCAGTTTAGTCGGGGGGGGTCAGTTCTTC.

The J gene is TRBJ1-4, the V gene TRBV9; D is possibly TRBD1 (5 bases). The germline V gene has CDR1 SGDLS and CDR2 YYNGEE. This CDR3 has 16 residues. V was trimmed by 4 bases and J by 3 bases, leaving 16 bases between them. Here the CDR3 reads CASSRGGAGSNEKLFF. The DNA of the CDR3 is TGTGCCAGCAGCCGGGGCGGGGCTGGGTCTAATGAAAAACTGTTTTTT.

The CDR3 DNA reads TGTGCCAGCAGCTCCTCCGGGACCAACCAAGAGACCCAGTACTTC. It codes for CASSSSGTNQETQYF. This sequence joins TRBV7-3 and TRBJ2-5; the D call may be TRBD1 or TRBD2 (5 bases each). V was cut by 4 bases and J by 0 bases, with 12 bases left in between. CDR3 length: 15 amino acids. Germline lookup yields CDR1 SGHTA and CDR2 FQGTGA.

This clone has just a few counts. The rearrangement joins TRBV25-1 to TRBJ1-1; the D gene is possibly TRBD1 (6 bases). Trimming took off 2 bases at V and 3 bases at J, with 7 bases between the two ends. Germline CDR1 reads MGHDK; CDR2 reads SYGVNS. The CDR3 loop spans 13 amino acids. CDR3 DNA sequence: TGTGCCAGCAGTGAAGCAGGGGACACTGAAGCTTTCTTT. This gives the protein CASSEAGDTEAFF. Variable domain in full (rest from reference TRBV25-1 and TRBJ1-1): EADIYQTPRYLVIGTGKKITLECSQTMGHDKMYWYQQDPGMELHLIHYSYGVNSTEKGDLSSESTVSRIRTEHFPLTLESARPSHTSQYLCASSEAGDTEAFFGQGTRLTVV.

This rearrangement joins TRBV10-3 to TRBJ1-4, with D possibly being TRBD1 (5 bases). This CDR3 region has 15 residues. Per the germline V gene, CDR1 is ENHRY and CDR2 is SYGVKD. Trimming took off 9 bases at V and 2 bases at J, with 16 bases between the two ends. The CDR3, as DNA: TGTGCCATTGGGCAAGGGGATATCACTAATGAAAAACTGTTTTTT. Protein sequence: CAIGQGDITNEKLFF.

The J gene is TRBJ1-2, the V gene TRBV4-2, with 9 bases that match TRBD1. Germline values: CDR1 LGHNA, CDR2 YNFKEQ. The junction had 10 bases not matched to a gene; V was cut back by 4 bases and J by 7 bases. CDR3 length: 15 amino acids. The CDR3 coding sequence is TGTGCCAGCAGCCCCGGCTGGGACAGGGACGGTGGCTACACCTTC. As protein: CASSPGWDRDGGYTF.

The CDR3 coding sequence is TGTGCCAGCAGCTTAGTGGCGGGCCCCCAAGAGACCCAGTACTTC. Translation gives CASSLVAGPQETQYF. The V call is TRBV11-3, the J call TRBJ2-5; D may be TRBD2 (5 bases). This CDR3 spans 15 amino acids. Looked up from germline, CDR1 is SGHNT and CDR2 is YENEEA. Trimming removed 1 base from V and 1 base from J, with 10 bases in between.

This clone has just a few counts. This chain links TRBV4-1 with TRBJ1-6, with D possibly matching TRBD1 (6 bases). Trimming shortened V by 4 bases and J by 10 bases, and 17 bases separated the two germline ends. The CDR3 is made up of 15 amino acids. Germline-derived CDR1 and CDR2 are MGHRA and YSYEKL. The CDR3, as DNA: TGCGCCAGCAGCCCCGAGGGGGGGGTACGGTCACCCCTCCACTTT. Translated: CASSPEGGVRSPLHF.

This clone has a handful of counts. This chain uses TRBV4-1 with TRBJ2-2, with D unclear. Trimming removed 6 bases from V and 6 bases from J, with 5 bases in between. The V gene's germline CDR1 is MGHRA and CDR2 YSYEKL. The CDR3 runs to 11 residues. CDR3 in amino acids: CASRDSGELFF. CDR3 sequence (DNA): TGCGCCAGCAGAGATTCCGGGGAGCTGTTTTTT.

The chain employs TRBV11-2 and TRBJ2-1; D is uncertain. Germline CDR1 and CDR2: SGHAT and FQNNGV. V was pared by 5 bases and J by 6 bases, with 14 bases between. The CDR3 runs 14 residues. The chain's CDR3 is CASSPHVPPNEQFF. The CDR3 region has the DNA TGTGCCAGCAGCCCTCACGTCCCCCCCAATGAGCAGTTCTTC.

This sequence joins TRBV18 and TRBJ1-6; 11 bases align to TRBD1. The CDR3 runs 19 residues. CDR1 is KGHSH, CDR2 LQKENI, per germline. Germline trimming cut 3 bases from V and 5 bases from J; bases unmatched to any gene: 12. Here the CDR3 DNA reads TGTGCCAGCTCACCCGGACAGGGGGCACATTATGGGAATAATTCACCCCTCCACTTT. Translated: CASSPGQGAHYGNNSPLHF. Looking up the rest from reference TRBV18 and TRBJ1-6 gives the full variable domain: NAGVMQNPRHLVRRRGQEARLRCSPMKGHSHVYWYRQLPEEGLKFMVYLQKENIIDESGMPKERFSAEFPKEGPSILRIQQVVRGDSAAYFCASSPGQGAHYGNNSPLHFGNGTRLTVT.

This clone appeared a single time. This chain links TRBV18 with TRBJ2-5; D unresolved. There are 13 residues in the CDR3. CDR1 is KGHSH and CDR2 is LQKENI in the germline V gene. The ends were cut back, 3 bases at V and 4 bases at J, with 9 bases in the middle. CDR3 in DNA: TGTGCCAGCTCACCGGGCAGAGTAGAGACCCAGTACTTC. Protein product: CASSPGRVETQYF.

The J gene is TRBJ2-7, the V gene TRBV29-1; 9 bases are shared with TRBD1. The CDR3 covers 14 residues. V dropped 3 bases and J dropped 3; count of bases not matched to a gene: 6. The germline V gene has CDR1 SQVTM and CDR2 ANQGSEA. The CDR3 bases are TGCAGCGTTGAGAAACAGGGGGCTGGCTACGAGCAGTACTTC. Translating gives CSVEKQGAGYEQYF.

In its sample, this clone was seen once. The chain employs TRBV11-2 and TRBJ1-4; TRBD1 agrees at 8 bases. The length of the CDR3 is 15 residues. CDR1 and CDR2 (germline): SGHAT, FQNNGV. Losses at the gene ends were 0 bases for V and 7 bases for J; bases not matched to a gene: 4. The CDR3 nucleotides are TGTGCCAGCAGCTTAGAGCAGGGGGCCGGTGAAAAACTGTTTTTT. This gives the protein CASSLEQGAGEKLFF.

V is TRBV5-1 and J is TRBJ2-1, with 12 bases fitting TRBD2. This CDR3 comprises 15 residues. Trimming removed 7 bases from V and 9 bases from J; junction bases left unmatched: 11. Germline V lookup: CDR1 SGHRS, CDR2 YFSETQ. In nucleotides, the CDR3 is TGCGCCAGCGCAACACGGACTAGCGGGGTTGGTGAGCAGTTCTTC. As protein: CASATRTSGVGEQFF.

This clone is large within its sample. The V and J genes are TRBV6-4 and TRBJ2-1; D uncertain. CDR3 length equals 13 residues. Between the trimmed V and J ends, which lost 3 bases and 6 bases, there was a span of 9 bases. The germline CDR1 and CDR2 sequences are MRHNA and SNTAGT. CDR3 DNA sequence: TGTGCCAGCAGTGATATAATGGGCAATGAGCAGTTCTTC. Translating it yields CASSDIMGNEQFF.

The V gene is TRBV2, the J gene TRBJ2-7; no clear D. The CDR3 loop spans 13 amino acids. The V end lost 8 bases, the J end lost 0 bases, and 11 bases lay between the germline ends. The V gene's germline CDR1 is SNHLY and CDR2 FYNNEI. In nucleotides, the CDR3 is TGTGCCAGCCACCCTCGGAGCTCCTACGAGCAGTACTTC. This gives the protein CASHPRSSYEQYF.

V gene TRBV5-1 combines with J gene TRBJ2-7; 9 nucleotides align to TRBD2. The CDR3 consists of 14 residues. In germline, CDR1 is SGHRS, CDR2 YFSETQ. The V gene end was trimmed by 5 bases and the J gene end by 0 bases; junction bases not matched to a gene: 3. The DNA for the CDR3 is TGCGCCAGCAGTAATAGCGGGAGCTCCTACGAGCAGTACTTC. Its protein product is CASSNSGSSYEQYF.

The chain links TRBV27 to TRBJ2-3, with 7 bases fitting TRBD1. Per the germline V gene, CDR1 is MNHEY and CDR2 is SMNVEV (reference sequence). The CDR3 is 15 residues long. V was pared by 8 bases and J by 5 bases, with 13 bases of the junction left unmatched. The CDR3 loop is CASRKQGRGIDTQYF. CDR3 sequence (DNA): TGTGCCAGCCGAAAACAGGGCAGGGGGATAGATACGCAGTATTTT.

The rearrangement links TRBV7-3 to TRBJ2-7, with TRBD1 matching over 7 bases. The CDR3 covers 15 residues. The trim removed 1 base at V and 3 bases at J, leaving 6 bases unmatched. Germline V gene data show CDR1 as SGHTA and CDR2 as FQGTGA. The DNA for the CDR3 is TGTGCCAGCAGCTTAATAGCAGGGGGAGTCTACGAGCAGTACTTC. Amino acid sequence: CASSLIAGGVYEQYF.

Of note for this clone: Compared with germline, one end of the junction differs, possibly owing to a read error. The chain joins TRBV9 to TRBJ1-2; no clear D. The CDR3 loop spans 13 amino acids. The germline V gene has CDR1 SGDLS and CDR2 YYNGEE. The CDR3 here is CASTIPGWPSVSF. For the CDR3, the DNA is TGTGCCAGCACCATCCCCGGGTGGCCGTCCGTCTCCTTC.

The chain employs TRBV19 and TRBJ1-5; the D gene is possibly TRBD1 (5 bases). The CDR3 totals 13 residues. The V and J ends lost 5 bases and 5 bases respectively, with 10 bases between them. From germline, CDR1 is LNHDA and CDR2 SQIVND (reference sequence). CDR3 nucleotides: TGTGCCAGTAGTTCCGACAGAGATCAGCCCCAGCATTTT. The encoded protein is CASSSDRDQPQHF.

The V call is TRBV19, the J call TRBJ1-1; D not certain. The CDR3 runs 15 residues. The germline gives CDR1 LNHDA, CDR2 SQIVND (reference sequence). V was trimmed by 4 bases and J by 0 bases, leaving 12 bases between them. CDR3 sequence: CASSTEHGVNTEAFF. CDR3 sequence (DNA): TGTGCCAGTAGTACCGAACACGGAGTGAACACTGAAGCTTTCTTT.

This clone turned up a few times. This chain uses TRBV6-6 with TRBJ1-1; the D gene is possibly TRBD1 (6 bases). Germline loops: CDR1 MNHNY, CDR2 SVGAGI (reference sequence). The CDR3 loop spans 16 amino acids. Trimming stripped 2 bases from V and 1 base from J, with 14 bases between. The CDR3 DNA reads TGTGCCAGCAGTTACGCCAGGGGTGGGACGAACACTGAAGCTTTCTTT. Translation gives CASSYARGGTNTEAFF.